This TCR beta chain was recovered during a study of response to subunit inactivated influenza vaccine. V was shortened by 1 base and J by 5 bases, with 6 bases between the two germline ends. The germline V gene encodes CDR1 SGHVS and CDR2 FQNEAQ. The CDR3 contains 13 residues. Findings and caveats of the study: Authors suggested each seasonal flu vaccination may recruit only limited numbers of new T cells.

This clonotype appeared a few times. Its target is not known. TCRdb reprocessed the RT-PCR reads with MiXCR, giving one entry per CDR3 protein. The data contain approximately 230,000 distinct CDR3 sequences, more than 9% of them seen just once; the ten biggest clones take up under 10%. The sequence came from a man aged 50-60 years who received an inactivated influenza vaccine. The chain couples TRBV7-8 to TRBJ1-5; D call uncertain. Specimen: non-naive T cells sorted from PBMCs, collected less than 15 days before vaccination. CDR3 residues: CASSLVRDQPQHF. CDR3 bases: TGTGCCAGCAGCTTAGTGAGGGATCAGCCCCAGCATTTT. Looking up the rest from reference TRBV7-8 and TRBJ1-5 gives the full variable domain: GAGVSQSPRYKVAKRGQDVALRCDPISGHVSLFWYQQALGQGPEFLTYFQNEAQLDKSGLPSDRFFAERPEGSVSTLKIQRTQQEDSAVYLCASSLVRDQPQHFGDGTRLSIL.